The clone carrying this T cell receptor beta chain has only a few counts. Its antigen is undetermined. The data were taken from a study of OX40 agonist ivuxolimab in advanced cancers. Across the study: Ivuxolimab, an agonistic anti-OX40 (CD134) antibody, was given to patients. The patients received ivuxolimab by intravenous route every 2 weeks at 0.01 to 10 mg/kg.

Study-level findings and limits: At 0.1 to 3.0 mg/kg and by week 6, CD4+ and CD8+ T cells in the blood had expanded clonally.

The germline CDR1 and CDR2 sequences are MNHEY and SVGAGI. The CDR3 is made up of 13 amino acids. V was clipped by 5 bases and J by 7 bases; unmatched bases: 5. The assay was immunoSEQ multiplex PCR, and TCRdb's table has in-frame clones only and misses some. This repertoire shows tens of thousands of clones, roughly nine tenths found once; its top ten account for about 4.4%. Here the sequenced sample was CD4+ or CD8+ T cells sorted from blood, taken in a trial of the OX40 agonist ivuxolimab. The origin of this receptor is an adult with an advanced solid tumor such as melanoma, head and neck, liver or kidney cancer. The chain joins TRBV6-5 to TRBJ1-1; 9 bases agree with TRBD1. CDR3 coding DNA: TGTGCCAGCAGTCCCGGGACAGGGAATGAAGCTTTCTTT. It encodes CASSPGTGNEAFF.